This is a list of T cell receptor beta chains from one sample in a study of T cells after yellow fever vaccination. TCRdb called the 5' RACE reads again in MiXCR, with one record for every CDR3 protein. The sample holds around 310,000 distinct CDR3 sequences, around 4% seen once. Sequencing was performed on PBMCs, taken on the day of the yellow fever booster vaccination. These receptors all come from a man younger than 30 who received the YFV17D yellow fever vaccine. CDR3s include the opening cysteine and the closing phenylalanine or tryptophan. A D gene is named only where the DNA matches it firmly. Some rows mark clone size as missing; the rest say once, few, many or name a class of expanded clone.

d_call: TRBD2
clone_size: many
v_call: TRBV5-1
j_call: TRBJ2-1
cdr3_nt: TGCGCCAGCAGCCCGGGACTAGGAATTCATGAGCAGTTCTTC
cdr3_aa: CASSPGLGIHEQFF

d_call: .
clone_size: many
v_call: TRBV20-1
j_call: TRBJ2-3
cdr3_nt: TGCAGTGCCTGGGGGGGGCCTTCCCAGTGTTTT
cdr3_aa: CSAWGGPSQCF

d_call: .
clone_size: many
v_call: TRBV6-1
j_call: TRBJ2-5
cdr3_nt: TGTGCCAGCAGTCTAGGGACGGATGAAGAGACCCAGTACTTC
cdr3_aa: CASSLGTDEETQYF

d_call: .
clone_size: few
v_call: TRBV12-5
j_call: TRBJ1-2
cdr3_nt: TGTGCTAGTGGTTTGGTACTTGGGGGTAACTATGGCTACACCTTC
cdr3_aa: CASGLVLGGNYGYTF

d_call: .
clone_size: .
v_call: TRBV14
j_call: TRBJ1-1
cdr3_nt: TGTGCCAGCAGCCAATCTGGTCTGGGTGTCACTGAAGCTTTCTTT
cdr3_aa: CASSQSGLGVTEAFF

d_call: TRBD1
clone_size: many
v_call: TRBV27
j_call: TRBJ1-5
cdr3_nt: TGTGCCAGCAGTTCCGGGACAGGGAGAGGCAATCAGCCCCAGCATTTT
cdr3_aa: CASSSGTGRGNQPQHF

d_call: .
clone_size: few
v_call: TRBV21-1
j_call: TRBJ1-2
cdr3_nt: TGTGCCAGCAGCAAAAAGGCGGGACAGGGTGATTTCTATGGCTACACCTTC
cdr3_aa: CASSKKAGQGDFYGYTF

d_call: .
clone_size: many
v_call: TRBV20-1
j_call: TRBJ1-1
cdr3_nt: TGCAGTGCTAGAGTCCAGGGTGAAGCTTTCTTT
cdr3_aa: CSARVQGEAFF

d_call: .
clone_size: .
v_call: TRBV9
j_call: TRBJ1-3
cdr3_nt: TGTGCCAGCAGCGTAGTTTCCGCAAACCCCTCTGGAAACACCATATATTTT
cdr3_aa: CASSVVSANPSGNTIYF

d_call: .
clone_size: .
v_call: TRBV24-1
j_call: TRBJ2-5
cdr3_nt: TGTGCCACCAGTCTGGGAGAGACCCAGTACTTC
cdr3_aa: CATSLGETQYF

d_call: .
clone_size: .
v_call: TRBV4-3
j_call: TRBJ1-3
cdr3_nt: TGCGCCAGCAGCCAAGAGCATAGGAGGTTAGGAAACACCATATATTTT
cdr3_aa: CASSQEHRRLGNTIYF

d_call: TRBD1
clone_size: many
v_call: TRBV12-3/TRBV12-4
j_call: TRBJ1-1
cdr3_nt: TGTGCCAGCCGAGGGGGCAGGGGAGTCACTGAAGCTTTCTTT
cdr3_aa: CASRGGRGVTEAFF

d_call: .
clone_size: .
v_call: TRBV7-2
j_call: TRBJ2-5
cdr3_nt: TGTGCCAGCAGCCTCACTGTCCTTAGGGGTGAGACCCAGTACTTC
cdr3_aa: CASSLTVLRGETQYF

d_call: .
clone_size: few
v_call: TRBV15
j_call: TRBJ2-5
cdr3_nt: TGTGCCACCAGTCTTACGACAGGATCTGAAAAAGAGACCCAGTACTTC
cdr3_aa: CATSLTTGSEKETQYF

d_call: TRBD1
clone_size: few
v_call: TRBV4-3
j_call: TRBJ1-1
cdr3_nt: TGCGCCAGCACCCGACAGGGGCCAATGAACACTGAAGCTTTCTTT
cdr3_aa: CASTRQGPMNTEAFF

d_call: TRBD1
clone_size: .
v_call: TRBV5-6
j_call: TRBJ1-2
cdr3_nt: TGTGCCAGCAGCTCGTCCGGACAGGGGGCACGAAATGGCTACACCTTC
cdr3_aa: CASSSSGQGARNGYTF

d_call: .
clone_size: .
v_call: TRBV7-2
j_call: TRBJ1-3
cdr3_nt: TGTGCCAGCGCACCCTCTGGAAACACCATATATTTT
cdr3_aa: CASAPSGNTIYF

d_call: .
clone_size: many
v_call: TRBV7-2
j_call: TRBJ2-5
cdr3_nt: TGTGCCAGCAGCTCCTACGGAGGGACCCAGTACTTC
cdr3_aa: CASSSYGGTQYF

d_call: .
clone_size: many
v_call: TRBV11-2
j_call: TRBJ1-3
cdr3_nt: TGTGCCAGCAGCGGGGACTTTTTAACCTATCACTCTGGAAACACCATATATTTT
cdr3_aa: CASSGDFLTYHSGNTIYF

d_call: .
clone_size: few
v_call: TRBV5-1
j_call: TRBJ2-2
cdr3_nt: TGCGCCAGCAGCTTCGCGAGGGGCGTGACCGGGGAGCTGTTTTTT
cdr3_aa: CASSFARGVTGELFF

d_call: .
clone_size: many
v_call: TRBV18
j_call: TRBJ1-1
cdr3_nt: TGTGCCAGCTCACCAGGGATGAACACTGAAGCTTTCTTT
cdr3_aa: CASSPGMNTEAFF

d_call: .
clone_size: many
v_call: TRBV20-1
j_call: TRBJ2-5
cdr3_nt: TGCAGTGCTAGGGGGGTTGGAGGAGAGACCCAGTACTTC
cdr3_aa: CSARGVGGETQYF

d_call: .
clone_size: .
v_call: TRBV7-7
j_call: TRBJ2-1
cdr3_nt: TGTGCTAGCAGCTTAGACCATAGTAATGAGCAGTTCTTC
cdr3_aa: CASSLDHSNEQFF

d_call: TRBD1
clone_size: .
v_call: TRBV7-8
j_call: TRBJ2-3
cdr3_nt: TGTGCCAGCAGGTACAGGGACAGGGTTTCAGATACGCAGTATTTT
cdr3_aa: CASRYRDRVSDTQYF

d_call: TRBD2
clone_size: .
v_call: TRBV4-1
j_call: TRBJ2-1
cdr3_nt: TGCGCCAGCAGCCAAGCGGAGCGGGGGGCCTACAATGAGCAGTTCTTC
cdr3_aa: CASSQAERGAYNEQFF

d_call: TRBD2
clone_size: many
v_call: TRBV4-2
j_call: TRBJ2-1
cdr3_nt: TGTGCCAGCAGCCCCTTAAACCTAGCGGGGGAACACAATGAGCAGTTCTTC
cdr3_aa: CASSPLNLAGEHNEQFF

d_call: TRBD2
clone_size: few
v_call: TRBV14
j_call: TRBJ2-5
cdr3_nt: TGTGCCAGCAGCCAAGATCGACTAGCGGGTGGAGAGACCCAGTACTTC
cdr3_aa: CASSQDRLAGGETQYF

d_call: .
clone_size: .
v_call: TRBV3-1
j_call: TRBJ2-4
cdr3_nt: TGTGCCAGCAGCCACGGGATGGGAAACATTCAGTACTTC
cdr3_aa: CASSHGMGNIQYF

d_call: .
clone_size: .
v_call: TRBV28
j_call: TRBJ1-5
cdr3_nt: TGTGCCAGCAGGAACCCTGGGGCCACTCAGCCCCAGCATTTT
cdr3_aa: CASRNPGATQPQHF

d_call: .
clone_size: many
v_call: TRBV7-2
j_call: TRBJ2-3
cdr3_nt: TGTGCCAGCAGCATCCCGTGGGGGAACCCCACAGATACGCAGTATTTT
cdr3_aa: CASSIPWGNPTDTQYF

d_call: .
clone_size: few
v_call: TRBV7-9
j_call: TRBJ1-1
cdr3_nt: TGTGCCAGCAGCCTAATAGGGGGGACTGAAGCTTTCTTT
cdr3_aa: CASSLIGGTEAFF

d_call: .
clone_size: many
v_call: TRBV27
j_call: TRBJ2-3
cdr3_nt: TGTGCCAGCAGTTTAAGAATCAGGGATACGCAGTATTTT
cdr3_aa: CASSLRIRDTQYF

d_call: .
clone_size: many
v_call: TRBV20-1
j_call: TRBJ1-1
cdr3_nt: TGCAGTGCTCGCCGGTCCGGGTTTACTGAAGCTTTCTTT
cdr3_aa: CSARRSGFTEAFF

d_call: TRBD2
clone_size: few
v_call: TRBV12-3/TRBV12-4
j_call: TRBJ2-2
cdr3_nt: TGTGCCAGTCGGGGGGGGCCGGTCACCGGGGAGCTGTTTTTT
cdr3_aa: CASRGGPVTGELFF

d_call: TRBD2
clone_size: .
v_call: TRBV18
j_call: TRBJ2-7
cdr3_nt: TGTGCCAGCTCACACCCTGCGACTAGCGGGGGGAGATACGAGCAGTACTTC
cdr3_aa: CASSHPATSGGRYEQYF

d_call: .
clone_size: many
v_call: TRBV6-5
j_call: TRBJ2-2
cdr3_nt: TGTGCCAGCAGCCTTACAGTCCCGGACACCGGGGAGCTGTTTTTT
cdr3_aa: CASSLTVPDTGELFF

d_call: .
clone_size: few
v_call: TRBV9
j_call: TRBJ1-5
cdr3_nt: TGTGCCAGCAGCCCGGGGTCGGGCAGGGAGGGCAATCAGCCCCAGCATTTT
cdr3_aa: CASSPGSGREGNQPQHF

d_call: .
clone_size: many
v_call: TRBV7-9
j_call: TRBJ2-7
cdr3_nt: TGTGCCAGCAGCCCCTTAACCCGGACGGCGACCGAGCAGTACTTC
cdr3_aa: CASSPLTRTATEQYF

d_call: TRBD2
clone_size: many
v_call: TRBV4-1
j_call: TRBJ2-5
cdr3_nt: TGCGCCAGCAGCCGAACACCTAGCGGGGGAGACGAAGAGACCCAGTACTTC
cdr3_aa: CASSRTPSGGDEETQYF

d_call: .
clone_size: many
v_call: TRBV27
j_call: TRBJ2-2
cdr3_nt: TGTGCCAGCAGTTTCGGTCAGGGGAACACCGGGGAGCTGTTTTTT
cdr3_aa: CASSFGQGNTGELFF

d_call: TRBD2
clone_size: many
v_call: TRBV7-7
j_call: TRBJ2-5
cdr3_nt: TGTGCCAGCAGCCGGGGGGAACAAGAGACCCAGTACTTC
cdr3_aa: CASSRGEQETQYF

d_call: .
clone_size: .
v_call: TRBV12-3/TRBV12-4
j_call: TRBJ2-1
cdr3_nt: TGTGCCAGCAGCCCCAGGGGCGAGGGGAGCAATGAGCAGTTCTTC
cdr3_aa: CASSPRGEGSNEQFF

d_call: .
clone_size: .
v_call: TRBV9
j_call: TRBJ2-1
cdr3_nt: TGTGCCAGCAGCGTAGAGGCTAGCGAAAGGGATGAGCAGTTCTTC
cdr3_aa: CASSVEASERDEQFF

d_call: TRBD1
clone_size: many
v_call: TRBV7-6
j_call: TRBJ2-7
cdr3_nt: TGTGCCAGCAGCTTGGGACAGGGTGCGGGCAACGAGCAGTACTTC
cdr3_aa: CASSLGQGAGNEQYF

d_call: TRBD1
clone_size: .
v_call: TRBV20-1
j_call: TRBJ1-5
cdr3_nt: TGCAGTGCTAGAGTAGTTCCCCAGGGGGGCAATCAGCCCCAGCAATTT
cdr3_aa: CSARVVPQGGNQPQQF

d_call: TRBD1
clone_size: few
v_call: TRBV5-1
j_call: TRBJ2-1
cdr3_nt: TGCGCCAGCAGCTTGCCCCGAGCCAGGGGGCTTAATGAGCAGTTCTTC
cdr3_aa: CASSLPRARGLNEQFF